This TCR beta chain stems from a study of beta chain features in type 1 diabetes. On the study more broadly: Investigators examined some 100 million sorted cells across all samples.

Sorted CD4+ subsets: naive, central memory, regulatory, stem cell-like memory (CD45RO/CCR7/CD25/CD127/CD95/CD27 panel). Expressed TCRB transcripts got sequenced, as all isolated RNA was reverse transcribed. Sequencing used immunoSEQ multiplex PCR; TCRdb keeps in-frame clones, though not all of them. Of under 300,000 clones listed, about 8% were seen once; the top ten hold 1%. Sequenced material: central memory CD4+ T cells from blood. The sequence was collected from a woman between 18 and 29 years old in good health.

This CDR3 reads CASSFLRNTEAFF. For the CDR3, the DNA is TGTGCCAGCAGCTTTCTGCGAAACACTGAAGCTTTCTTT. The J gene is TRBJ1-1, the V gene TRBV7-8, with unresolved D. Germline V gene lookup returns CDR1 SGHVS and CDR2 FQNEAQ. This CDR3 region has 13 residues. Trimming removed 3 bases from V and 2 bases from J, with 7 bases in between. The variable domain in full, completed from reference TRBV7-8 and TRBJ1-1, reads GAGVSQSPRYKVAKRGQDVALRCDPISGHVSLFWYQQALGQGPEFLTYFQNEAQLDKSGLPSDRFFAERPEGSVSTLKIQRTQQEDSAVYLCASSFLRNTEAFFGQGTRLTVV.